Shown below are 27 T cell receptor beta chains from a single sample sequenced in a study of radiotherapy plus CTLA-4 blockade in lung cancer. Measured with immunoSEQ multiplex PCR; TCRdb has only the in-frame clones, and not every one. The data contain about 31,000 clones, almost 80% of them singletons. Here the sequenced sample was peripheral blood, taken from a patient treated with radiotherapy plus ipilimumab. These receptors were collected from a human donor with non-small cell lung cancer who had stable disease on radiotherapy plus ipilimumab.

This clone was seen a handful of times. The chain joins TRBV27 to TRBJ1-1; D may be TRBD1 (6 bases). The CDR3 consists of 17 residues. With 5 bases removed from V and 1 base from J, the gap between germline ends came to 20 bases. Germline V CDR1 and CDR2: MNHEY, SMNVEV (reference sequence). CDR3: CASSAAGVIGRNTEAFF. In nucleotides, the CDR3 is TGTGCCAGCAGTGCAGCAGGGGTTATAGGGAGGAACACTGAAGCTTTCTTT.

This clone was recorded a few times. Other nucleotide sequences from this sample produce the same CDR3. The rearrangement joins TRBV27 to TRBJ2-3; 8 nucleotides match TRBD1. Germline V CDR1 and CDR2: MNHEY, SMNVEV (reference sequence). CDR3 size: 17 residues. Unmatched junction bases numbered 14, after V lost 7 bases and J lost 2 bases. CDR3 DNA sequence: TGTGCCAGCATTCTTCAGGGGGCGAGTCTAGCCACAGATACGCAGTATTTT. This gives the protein CASILQGASLATDTQYF.

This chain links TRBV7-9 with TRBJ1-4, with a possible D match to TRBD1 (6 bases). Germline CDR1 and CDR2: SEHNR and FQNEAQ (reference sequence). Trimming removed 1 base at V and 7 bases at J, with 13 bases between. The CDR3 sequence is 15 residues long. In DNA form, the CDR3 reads TGTGCCAGCAGCTTAGAGGGCAGGGGAACTGAAAAACTGTTTTTT. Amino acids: CASSLEGRGTEKLFF.

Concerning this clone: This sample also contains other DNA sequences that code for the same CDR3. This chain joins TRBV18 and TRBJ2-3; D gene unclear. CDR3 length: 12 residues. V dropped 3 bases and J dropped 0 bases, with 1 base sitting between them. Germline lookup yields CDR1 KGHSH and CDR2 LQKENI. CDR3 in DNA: TGTGCCAGCTCACCGAGCACAGATACGCAGTATTTT. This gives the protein CASSPSTDTQYF.

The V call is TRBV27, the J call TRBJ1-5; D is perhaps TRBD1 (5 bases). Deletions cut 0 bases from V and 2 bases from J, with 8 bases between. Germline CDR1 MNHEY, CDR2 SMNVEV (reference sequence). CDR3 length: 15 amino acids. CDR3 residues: CASSLSMGGNQPQHF. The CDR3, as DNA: TGTGCCAGCAGTTTATCGATGGGGGGCAATCAGCCCCAGCATTTT.

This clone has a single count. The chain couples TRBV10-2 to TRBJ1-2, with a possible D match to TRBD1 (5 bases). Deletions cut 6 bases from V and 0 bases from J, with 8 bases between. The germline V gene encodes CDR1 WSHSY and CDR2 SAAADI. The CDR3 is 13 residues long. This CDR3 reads CASRDTANYGYTF. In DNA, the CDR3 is TGCGCCAGCAGGGACACAGCTAACTATGGCTACACCTTC.

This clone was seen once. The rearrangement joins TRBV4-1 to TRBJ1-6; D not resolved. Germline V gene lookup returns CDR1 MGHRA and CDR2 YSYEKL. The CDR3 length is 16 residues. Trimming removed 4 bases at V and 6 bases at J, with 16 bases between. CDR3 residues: CASSPSGGRSNSPLHF. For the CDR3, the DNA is TGCGCCAGCAGCCCAAGCGGAGGCCGGTCTAATTCACCCCTCCACTTT.

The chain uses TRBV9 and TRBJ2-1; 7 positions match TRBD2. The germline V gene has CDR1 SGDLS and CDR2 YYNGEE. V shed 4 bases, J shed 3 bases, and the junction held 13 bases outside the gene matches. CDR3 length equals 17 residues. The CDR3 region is CASSPRASGLLYNEQFF. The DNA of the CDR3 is TGTGCCAGCAGCCCCCGGGCTAGCGGCCTACTCTACAATGAGCAGTTCTTC.

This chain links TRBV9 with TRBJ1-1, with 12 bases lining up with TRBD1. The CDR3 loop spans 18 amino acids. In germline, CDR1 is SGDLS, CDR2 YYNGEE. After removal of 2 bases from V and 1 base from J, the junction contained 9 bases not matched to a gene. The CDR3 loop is CASSVLGTGGAGNTEAFF. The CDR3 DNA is TGTGCCAGCAGCGTCTTAGGGACAGGGGGCGCGGGGAACACTGAAGCTTTCTTT.

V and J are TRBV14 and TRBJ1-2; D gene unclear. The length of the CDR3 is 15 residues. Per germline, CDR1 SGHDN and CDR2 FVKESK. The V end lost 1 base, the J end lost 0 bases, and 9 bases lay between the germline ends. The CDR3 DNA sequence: TGTGCCAGCAGCCAAGCAAGACGACCTAACTATGGCTACACCTTC. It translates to CASSQARRPNYGYTF.

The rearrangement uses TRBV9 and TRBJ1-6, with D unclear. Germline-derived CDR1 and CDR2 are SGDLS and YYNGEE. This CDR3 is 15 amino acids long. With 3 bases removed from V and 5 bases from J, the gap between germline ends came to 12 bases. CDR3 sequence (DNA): TGTGCCAGCAGCGCCCGGGCCTTAAATAATTCACCCCTCCACTTT. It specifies CASSARALNNSPLHF.

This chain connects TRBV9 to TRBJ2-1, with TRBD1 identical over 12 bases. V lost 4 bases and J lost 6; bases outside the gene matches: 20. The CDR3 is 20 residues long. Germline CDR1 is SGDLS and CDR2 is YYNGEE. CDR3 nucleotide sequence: TGTGCCAGCAGCCGAAGTCCCGGGACAGGGGGCGCGGGTTCTTCCAATGAGCAGTTCTTC. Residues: CASSRSPGTGGAGSSNEQFF.

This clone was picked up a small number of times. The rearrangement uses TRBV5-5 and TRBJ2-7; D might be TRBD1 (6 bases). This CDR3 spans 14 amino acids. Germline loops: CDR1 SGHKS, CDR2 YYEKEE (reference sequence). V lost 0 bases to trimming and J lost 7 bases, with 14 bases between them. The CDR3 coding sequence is TGTGCCAGCAGCTTGGGGACAGCAATTGGAGAGCAGTACTTC. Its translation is CASSLGTAIGEQYF.

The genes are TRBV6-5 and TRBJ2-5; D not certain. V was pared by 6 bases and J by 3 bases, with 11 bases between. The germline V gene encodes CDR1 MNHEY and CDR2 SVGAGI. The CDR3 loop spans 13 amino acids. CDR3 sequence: CASSVGFKETQYF. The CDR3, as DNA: TGTGCCAGCAGCGTAGGATTCAAAGAGACCCAGTACTTC.

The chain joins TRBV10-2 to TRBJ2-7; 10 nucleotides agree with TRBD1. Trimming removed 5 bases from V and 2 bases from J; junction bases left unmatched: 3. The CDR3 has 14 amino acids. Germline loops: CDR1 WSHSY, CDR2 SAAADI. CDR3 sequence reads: CASSLGQGAYEQYF. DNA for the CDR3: TGCGCCAGCAGTCTCGGACAGGGGGCCTACGAGCAGTACTTC.

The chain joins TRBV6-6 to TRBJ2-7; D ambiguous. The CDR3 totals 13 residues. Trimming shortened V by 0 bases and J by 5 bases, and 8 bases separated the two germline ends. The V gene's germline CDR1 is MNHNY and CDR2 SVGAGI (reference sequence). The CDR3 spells CASSYSIQDEQYV. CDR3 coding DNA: TGTGCCAGCAGTTACTCGATTCAGGACGAGCAGTACGTC.

In nucleotides, the CDR3 is TGCGCCAGCAGCTTGGATTCCTCAAAGGGAAACACCATATATTTT. Translation gives CASSLDSSKGNTIYF. The V and J genes are TRBV5-1 and TRBJ1-3, with D uncertain. Germline V gives CDR1 SGHRS, CDR2 YFSETQ. This CDR3 comprises 15 residues. V was pared by 0 bases and J by 4 bases, with 11 bases between.

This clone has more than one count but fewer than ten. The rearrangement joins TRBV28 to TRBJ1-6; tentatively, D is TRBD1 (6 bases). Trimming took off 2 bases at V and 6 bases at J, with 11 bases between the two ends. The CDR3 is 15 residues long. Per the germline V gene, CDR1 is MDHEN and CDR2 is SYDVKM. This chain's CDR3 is CASSLGTGINSPLHF. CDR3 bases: TGTGCCAGCAGTTTAGGCACAGGGATTAATTCACCCCTCCACTTT. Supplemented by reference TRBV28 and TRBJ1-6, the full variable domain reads DVKVTQSSRYLVKRTGEKVFLECVQDMDHENMFWYRQDPGLGLRLIYFSYDVKMKEKGDIPEGYSVSREKKERFSLILESASTNQTSMYLCASSLGTGINSPLHFGNGTRLTVT.

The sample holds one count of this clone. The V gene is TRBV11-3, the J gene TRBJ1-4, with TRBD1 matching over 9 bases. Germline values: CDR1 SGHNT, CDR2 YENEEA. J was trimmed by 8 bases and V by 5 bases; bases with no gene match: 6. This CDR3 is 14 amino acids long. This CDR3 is CASSPQGAREKLFF. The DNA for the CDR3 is TGTGCCAGCAGCCCACAGGGGGCGCGGGAAAAACTGTTTTTT.

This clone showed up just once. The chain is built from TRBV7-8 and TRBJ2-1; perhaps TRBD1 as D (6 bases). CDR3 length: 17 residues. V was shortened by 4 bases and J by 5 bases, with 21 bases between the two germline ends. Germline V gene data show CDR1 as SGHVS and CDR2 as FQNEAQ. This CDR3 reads CASSSGVGALQNNEQFF. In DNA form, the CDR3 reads TGTGCCAGCAGCTCCGGGGTGGGGGCACTTCAAAACAATGAGCAGTTCTTC. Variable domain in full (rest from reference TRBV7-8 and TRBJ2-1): GAGVSQSPRYKVAKRGQDVALRCDPISGHVSLFWYQQALGQGPEFLTYFQNEAQLDKSGLPSDRFFAERPEGSVSTLKIQRTQQEDSAVYLCASSSGVGALQNNEQFFGPGTRLTVL.

The DNA for the CDR3 is TGTGCCAGCAGCGCTAATCTGGGACAGGGGGTTGCAGATACGCAGTATTTT. Translation gives CASSANLGQGVADTQYF. This chain links TRBV9 with TRBJ2-3; 11 bases fit TRBD1. CDR1 is SGDLS and CDR2 is YYNGEE in the germline V gene. The trim removed 3 bases at V and 4 bases at J, leaving 10 bases unmatched. CDR3 length: 17 amino acids.

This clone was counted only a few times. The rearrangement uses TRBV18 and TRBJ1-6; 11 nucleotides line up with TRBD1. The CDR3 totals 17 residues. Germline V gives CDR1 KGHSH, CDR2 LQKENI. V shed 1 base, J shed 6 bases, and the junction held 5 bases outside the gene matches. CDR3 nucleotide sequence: TGTGCCAGCTCACCACAAGACGGGACAGGGGGTAATTCACCCCTCCACTTT. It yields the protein CASSPQDGTGGNSPLHF.

CDR3 sequence reads: CASTPGLAGDTGELFF. CDR3 sequence (DNA): TGTGCCAGTACCCCAGGACTAGCGGGGGATACCGGGGAGCTGTTTTTT. The rearrangement uses TRBV19 and TRBJ2-2; 13 nucleotides agree with TRBD2. CDR1 is LNHDA and CDR2 is SQIVND in the germline V gene (reference sequence). The CDR3 is 16 residues long. The V and J ends lost 7 bases and 5 bases, in that order; junction bases with no gene match: 7.

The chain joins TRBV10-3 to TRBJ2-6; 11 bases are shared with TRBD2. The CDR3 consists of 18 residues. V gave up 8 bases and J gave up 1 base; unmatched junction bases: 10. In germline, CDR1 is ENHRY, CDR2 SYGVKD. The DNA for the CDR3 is TGTGCCATCCAAGGGAGACTAGCGGGGCCTTCTGGGGCCAACGTCCTGACTTTC. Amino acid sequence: CAIQGRLAGPSGANVLTF.

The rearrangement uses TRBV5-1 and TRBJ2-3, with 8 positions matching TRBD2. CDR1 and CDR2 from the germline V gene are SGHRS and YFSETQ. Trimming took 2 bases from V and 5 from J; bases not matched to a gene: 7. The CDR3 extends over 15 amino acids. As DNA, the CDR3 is TGCGCCAGCAGCTTACCCGGGGGGGCCAAAGATACGCAGTATTTT. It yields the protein CASSLPGGAKDTQYF.

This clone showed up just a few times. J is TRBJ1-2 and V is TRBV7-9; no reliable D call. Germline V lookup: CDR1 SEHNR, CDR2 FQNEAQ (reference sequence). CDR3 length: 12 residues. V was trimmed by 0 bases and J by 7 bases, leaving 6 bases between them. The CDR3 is CASSLAQLGYTF. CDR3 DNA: TGTGCCAGCAGCTTAGCACAGCTTGGCTACACCTTC.

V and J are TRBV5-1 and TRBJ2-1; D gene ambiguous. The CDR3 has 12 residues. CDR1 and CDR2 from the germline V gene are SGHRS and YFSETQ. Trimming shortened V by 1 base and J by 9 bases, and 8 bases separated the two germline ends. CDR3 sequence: CASSLILTEQFF. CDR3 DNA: TGCGCCAGCAGCTTGATACTCACTGAGCAGTTCTTC.